This T cell receptor beta chain emerged from a study of OX40 agonist ivuxolimab in advanced cancers. About the study: Participants, 82.7% male, averaged approximately 56 years of age, ranging from about 23 to 90.

V lost 6 bases, J lost 3 bases, and 6 bases stayed unmatched. Germline CDR1 is LNHDA and CDR2 is SQIVND (reference sequence). The CDR3 has 14 amino acids. Individuals having autoimmune disease history or systemic immunosuppression were not enrolled. This clone appeared a few times. The data were produced by immunoSEQ multiplex PCR, yet TCRdb's version contains in-frame clones alone and is incomplete. In the table there are about 46,000 clones, 82% of which are singletons. The TCR was taken from an adult with an advanced solid tumor such as melanoma, head and neck, liver or kidney cancer. V usage is TRBV19 and J usage is TRBJ1-2; 8 bases line up with TRBD1. The sequences come from CD4+ or CD8+ T cells sorted from blood, collected in a trial of the OX40 agonist ivuxolimab. CDR3 nucleotide sequence: TGTGCCAGTAGCCCGACAGGGGCCGACTATGGCTACACCTTC. This translates into CASSPTGADYGYTF.